The source of this T cell receptor beta chain is a study of blood T cell repertoires in COVID-19. Study details: Italy, Spain and the United States were the sources of the convalescent and acute COVID-19 samples. Sample material is recorded as cDNA or gDNA derived from T cells, B-cell-depleted T cells, or PBMCs.

The CDR3 extends over 15 amino acids. J gave up 1 base and V 4 bases, and 3 bases lay outside the gene matches. Germline CDR1 and CDR2: MDHEN and SYDVKM. Under the authors' procedure: Nucleated cell number was recorded as an estimate derived from reference gene primer amplification. Profiled with immunoSEQ multiplex PCR; TCRdb holds only in-frame clones, not every one. V and J calls and clone size are given by that table; D and trimming were obtained from the DNA. The top ten clones hold roughly 7.6% of a sample with under 250,000 clones, around four fifths of them seen once. This TCR derives from a woman in her forties or fifties with acute or convalescent COVID-19. The rearrangement links TRBV28 to TRBJ2-4, with 8 bases lining up with TRBD1. The source material was peripheral blood. The chain's CDR3 is CASSSQGAAKNIQYF. The CDR3 bases are TGTGCCAGCAGTTCTCAGGGGGCGGCCAAAAACATTCAGTACTTC. Looking up the rest from reference TRBV28 and TRBJ2-4 gives the full variable domain: DVKVTQSSRYLVKRTGEKVFLECVQDMDHENMFWYRQDPGLGLRLIYFSYDVKMKEKGDIPEGYSVSREKKERFSLILESASTNQTSMYLCASSSQGAAKNIQYFGAGTRLSVL.